These T cell receptor beta chains were read from a single sample in a study of T-cell memory formation after mild COVID-19. TCRdb processed the 5' RACE reads anew with MiXCR; each CDR3 protein has one entry. The profile shows a few hundred thousand distinct CDR3 sequences, approximately 15% of them singletons. Sequencing was done on a sample of PBMCs or a T cell subset sorted from them (not recorded which). The receptors shown here come from a man aged 18 to 35 who had mild COVID-19 (a few samples of this study predate the infection). Cell type and time point are not known. Each CDR3 is given with its conserved first and last residue. Each record gives: clone size, J gene, D gene, V gene, CDR3 protein, CDR3 DNA. D genes are given only for firm matches. The size entry is marked missing in some rows and otherwise reads once, few, many or a size class.

abundance: -; j_gene: TRBJ2-1; d_gene: -; v_gene: TRBV28; CDR3aa: CASSSGRLEQFF; CDR3nt: TGTGCCAGCAGTTCGGGCCGTCTGGAGCAGTTCTTC
abundance: -; j_gene: TRBJ2-1; d_gene: -; v_gene: TRBV29-1; CDR3aa: CSVERTYNEQFF; CDR3nt: TGCAGCGTGGAGCGGACCTACAATGAGCAGTTCTTC
abundance: -; j_gene: TRBJ2-3; d_gene: -; v_gene: TRBV5-1; CDR3aa: CASSLTQYTDTQYF; CDR3nt: TGCGCCAGCAGCTTGACACAGTATACAGATACGCAGTATTTT
abundance: -; j_gene: TRBJ2-3; d_gene: -; v_gene: TRBV5-1; CDR3aa: CASSPGRAEDTQYF; CDR3nt: TGCGCCAGCAGCCCCGGCAGGGCGGAGGATACGCAGTATTTT
abundance: many; j_gene: TRBJ1-2; d_gene: -; v_gene: TRBV7-2; CDR3aa: CASSLGAGYTF; CDR3nt: TGTGCCAGCAGCTTAGGGGCTGGCTACACCTTC
abundance: few; j_gene: TRBJ1-1; d_gene: -; v_gene: TRBV9; CDR3aa: CASSRGATRTVEAFF; CDR3nt: TGTGCCAGCAGCCGAGGGGCTACACGAACGGTTGAAGCTTTCTTT
abundance: few; j_gene: TRBJ2-5; d_gene: -; v_gene: TRBV20-1; CDR3aa: CSALLLETQYF; CDR3nt: TGCAGTGCTCTTCTTCTAGAGACCCAGTACTTC
abundance: -; j_gene: TRBJ2-7; d_gene: -; v_gene: TRBV19; CDR3aa: CASSTLGQAYEQYF; CDR3nt: TGTGCCAGTAGTACCCTGGGACAAGCCTACGAGCAGTACTTC
abundance: -; j_gene: TRBJ2-1; d_gene: -; v_gene: TRBV7-3; CDR3aa: CASSLAGALYNEQFF; CDR3nt: TGTGCCAGCAGCTTAGCAGGGGCTTTATACAATGAGCAGTTCTTC
abundance: -; j_gene: TRBJ2-1; d_gene: TRBD2; v_gene: TRBV5-1; CDR3aa: CASSSGGAGGSEQFF; CDR3nt: TGCGCCAGCAGCTCCGGAGGCGCGGGGGGGTCAGAGCAGTTCTTC
abundance: -; j_gene: TRBJ2-7; d_gene: -; v_gene: TRBV5-4; CDR3aa: CASSLGHGYGQYF; CDR3nt: TGTGCCAGCAGCTTGGGGCATGGCTACGGGCAGTACTTC
abundance: -; j_gene: TRBJ2-3; d_gene: TRBD2; v_gene: TRBV4-3; CDR3aa: CASSLRPSGGRGTDTQYF; CDR3nt: TGCGCCAGCAGCCTCCGGCCTAGCGGGGGGCGGGGCACAGATACGCAGTATTTT
abundance: -; j_gene: TRBJ2-5; d_gene: -; v_gene: TRBV27; CDR3aa: CASSPRVRETQYF; CDR3nt: TGTGCCAGCAGTCCCCGGGTTCGAGAGACCCAGTACTTC
abundance: many; j_gene: TRBJ2-1; d_gene: TRBD1; v_gene: TRBV20-1; CDR3aa: CSASGGQGIYNEQFF; CDR3nt: TGCAGTGCTAGTGGGGGACAGGGTATCTACAATGAGCAGTTCTTC
abundance: -; j_gene: TRBJ2-1; d_gene: -; v_gene: TRBV4-1; CDR3aa: CASSQDPNEQFF; CDR3nt: TGCGCCAGCAGCCAAGATCCGAATGAGCAGTTCTTC
abundance: few; j_gene: TRBJ1-2; d_gene: -; v_gene: TRBV5-1; CDR3aa: CASILAGGAHYGYTF; CDR3nt: TGCGCCAGCATCCTGGCCGGGGGCGCCCACTATGGCTACACCTTC
abundance: -; j_gene: TRBJ2-7; d_gene: -; v_gene: TRBV6-1; CDR3aa: CAGGTRFYEQYF; CDR3nt: TGTGCCGGCGGTACTAGGTTCTACGAGCAGTACTTC
abundance: few; j_gene: TRBJ2-3; d_gene: -; v_gene: TRBV11-2; CDR3aa: CASSLGDTSSTDTQYF; CDR3nt: TGTGCCAGCAGCTTAGGGGACACATCTAGCACAGATACGCAGTATTTT
abundance: few; j_gene: TRBJ2-2; d_gene: -; v_gene: TRBV11-2; CDR3aa: CARTRGFPGELFF; CDR3nt: TGTGCTCGCACGAGGGGATTCCCCGGGGAGCTGTTTTTT
abundance: few; j_gene: TRBJ2-2; d_gene: TRBD1; v_gene: TRBV6-2/TRBV6-3; CDR3aa: CASSYDGGQGATGELFF; CDR3nt: TGTGCCAGCAGTTACGATGGCGGACAGGGGGCCACCGGGGAGCTGTTTTTT
abundance: once; j_gene: TRBJ2-1; d_gene: TRBD2; v_gene: TRBV7-3; CDR3aa: CASSLVRTSGSNEQFF; CDR3nt: TGTGCCAGCAGCTTAGTTCGGACTAGCGGTTCCAATGAGCAGTTCTTC
abundance: few; j_gene: TRBJ1-6; d_gene: -; v_gene: TRBV3-1; CDR3aa: CASSHPGDDSYNSPLHF; CDR3nt: TGTGCCAGCAGCCATCCGGGCGACGACTCCTATAATTCACCCCTCCACTTT
abundance: once; j_gene: TRBJ1-2; d_gene: -; v_gene: TRBV6-6; CDR3aa: CASRNTTGGYGYTF; CDR3nt: TGTGCCAGCAGGAACACGACGGGGGGGTATGGCTACACCTTC
abundance: -; j_gene: TRBJ1-5; d_gene: -; v_gene: TRBV12-3/TRBV12-4; CDR3aa: CASSPGLPSQPQHF; CDR3nt: TGTGCCAGCAGCCCGGGTCTCCCGAGCCAGCCCCAGCATTTT
abundance: -; j_gene: TRBJ2-1; d_gene: -; v_gene: TRBV14; CDR3aa: CASSQMTASSYNEQFF; CDR3nt: TGTGCCAGCAGCCAAATGACGGCCAGCTCCTACAATGAGCAGTTCTTC
abundance: -; j_gene: TRBJ2-1; d_gene: TRBD2; v_gene: TRBV7-2; CDR3aa: CASSSLGVSGGYNEQFF; CDR3nt: TGTGCCAGCAGCTCCCTAGGAGTCAGCGGGGGCTACAATGAGCAGTTCTTC
abundance: once; j_gene: TRBJ2-2; d_gene: TRBD2; v_gene: TRBV3-1; CDR3aa: CASSQLAGGTRELFF; CDR3nt: TGTGCCAGCAGCCAACTAGCGGGGGGGACCCGGGAGCTGTTTTTT
abundance: few; j_gene: TRBJ1-4; d_gene: -; v_gene: TRBV6-5; CDR3aa: CASSYEGGPEKLFF; CDR3nt: TGTGCCAGCAGTTACGAGGGGGGCCCGGAAAAACTGTTTTTT
abundance: few; j_gene: TRBJ2-7; d_gene: TRBD1; v_gene: TRBV3-1; CDR3aa: CASSPTGTGGYEQYF; CDR3nt: TGTGCCAGCAGCCCAACCGGGACAGGGGGCTACGAGCAGTACTTC
abundance: -; j_gene: TRBJ2-7; d_gene: -; v_gene: TRBV6-5; CDR3aa: CAAASRYEQYF; CDR3nt: TGTGCCGCAGCGAGCCGCTACGAGCAGTACTTC
abundance: few; j_gene: TRBJ2-1; d_gene: -; v_gene: TRBV5-1; CDR3aa: CASSSTDFVSSYNEQFF; CDR3nt: TGCGCCAGCAGCTCGACTGACTTCGTGAGCTCCTACAATGAGCAGTTCTTC
abundance: few; j_gene: TRBJ2-5; d_gene: TRBD1; v_gene: TRBV20-1; CDR3aa: CSATGEWETQYF; CDR3nt: TGCAGTGCCACAGGGGAGTGGGAGACCCAGTACTTC
abundance: few; j_gene: TRBJ1-5; d_gene: -; v_gene: TRBV6-2/TRBV6-3; CDR3aa: CASRRGRINQPQHF; CDR3nt: TGTGCCAGCAGAAGGGGACGGATCAATCAGCCCCAGCATTTT
abundance: many; j_gene: TRBJ2-1; d_gene: -; v_gene: TRBV7-9; CDR3aa: CASSPRDNEQFF; CDR3nt: TGTGCCAGCAGCCCCAGGGACAATGAGCAGTTCTTC
abundance: few; j_gene: TRBJ2-5; d_gene: TRBD1; v_gene: TRBV7-9; CDR3aa: CALDRGPQETQYF; CDR3nt: TGTGCCTTGGACAGGGGGCCTCAAGAGACCCAGTACTTC
abundance: -; j_gene: TRBJ1-1; d_gene: TRBD1; v_gene: TRBV6-5; CDR3aa: CASSQGGNGVEAFF; CDR3nt: TGTGCCAGCAGCCAGGGGGGGAACGGGGTAGAAGCTTTCTTT
abundance: many; j_gene: TRBJ1-6; d_gene: -; v_gene: TRBV27; CDR3aa: CASSLSPGWYNSPLHF; CDR3nt: TGTGCCAGCAGTTTATCCCCAGGGTGGTATAATTCACCCCTCCACTTT
abundance: -; j_gene: TRBJ1-2; d_gene: TRBD1; v_gene: TRBV5-6; CDR3aa: CASSWGDRGTHGYTF; CDR3nt: TGTGCCAGCAGCTGGGGGGACAGGGGGACTCATGGCTACACCTTC
abundance: few; j_gene: TRBJ1-5; d_gene: TRBD1; v_gene: TRBV29-1; CDR3aa: CSVGTGAGQPQHF; CDR3nt: TGCAGCGTTGGGACAGGGGCAGGGCAGCCCCAGCATTTT
abundance: few; j_gene: TRBJ2-5; d_gene: -; v_gene: TRBV4-3; CDR3aa: CASSQDAGWETQYF; CDR3nt: TGCGCCAGCAGCCAAGACGCAGGGTGGGAGACCCAGTACTTC
abundance: few; j_gene: TRBJ2-2; d_gene: -; v_gene: TRBV6-6; CDR3aa: CASSSGLSFTGELFF; CDR3nt: TGTGCCAGCAGTTCGGGACTCAGCTTCACCGGGGAGCTGTTTTTT
abundance: -; j_gene: TRBJ1-1; d_gene: -; v_gene: TRBV11-2; CDR3aa: CASSSTDGLGTEAFF; CDR3nt: TGTGCCAGCAGCTCCACGGACGGGTTGGGCACTGAAGCTTTCTTT
abundance: few; j_gene: TRBJ2-5; d_gene: -; v_gene: TRBV19; CDR3aa: CASSIRTQETQYF; CDR3nt: TGTGCCAGTAGTATCAGGACGCAAGAGACCCAGTACTTC
abundance: few; j_gene: TRBJ2-7; d_gene: -; v_gene: TRBV5-1; CDR3aa: CASSKIGSAVEQYF; CDR3nt: TGCGCCAGCAGCAAAATAGGTTCGGCCGTCGAGCAGTACTTC
abundance: few; j_gene: TRBJ2-3; d_gene: TRBD1; v_gene: TRBV29-1; CDR3aa: CSVSKSGGRTDTQYF; CDR3nt: TGCAGCGTTTCTAAGTCAGGGGGTCGCACAGATACGCAGTATTTT
abundance: -; j_gene: TRBJ2-1; d_gene: TRBD2; v_gene: TRBV2; CDR3aa: CASSDALAGGQEQFF; CDR3nt: TGTGCCAGCAGTGATGCATTAGCGGGGGGGCAGGAGCAGTTCTTC
abundance: few; j_gene: TRBJ2-7; d_gene: -; v_gene: TRBV7-2; CDR3aa: CASSIDGYEQYF; CDR3nt: TGTGCCAGCAGTATTGACGGCTACGAGCAGTACTTC
abundance: -; j_gene: TRBJ1-6; d_gene: TRBD1; v_gene: TRBV5-1; CDR3aa: CASSGGQGEPSYNSPLHF; CDR3nt: TGCGCCAGCAGCGGGGGACAGGGTGAACCCTCCTATAATTCACCCCTCCACTTT
abundance: few; j_gene: TRBJ2-7; d_gene: TRBD1; v_gene: TRBV12-3/TRBV12-4; CDR3aa: CASSWHVGQGSYEQYF; CDR3nt: TGTGCCAGCAGCTGGCACGTGGGACAGGGGTCCTACGAGCAGTACTTC
abundance: -; j_gene: TRBJ2-5; d_gene: -; v_gene: TRBV7-9; CDR3aa: CASSLPLLRRETQYF; CDR3nt: TGTGCCAGCAGCTTACCACTCCTAAGACGGGAGACCCAGTACTTC
abundance: few; j_gene: TRBJ1-1; d_gene: -; v_gene: TRBV27; CDR3aa: CASSSQATPNTEAFF; CDR3nt: TGTGCCAGCAGTTCCCAGGCCACTCCGAACACTGAAGCTTTCTTT
abundance: -; j_gene: TRBJ1-4; d_gene: -; v_gene: TRBV2; CDR3aa: CASRAYFFGGRDNEKLFF; CDR3nt: TGTGCCAGCAGAGCCTATTTCTTCGGGGGACGGGATAATGAAAAACTGTTTTTT
abundance: few; j_gene: TRBJ2-1; d_gene: -; v_gene: TRBV20-1; CDR3aa: CSALLLSSPYNEQFF; CDR3nt: TGCAGTGCTCTGCTTTTGAGCAGTCCCTACAATGAGCAGTTCTTC
abundance: few; j_gene: TRBJ2-4; d_gene: TRBD1; v_gene: TRBV2; CDR3aa: CASSGWDRAKNIQYF; CDR3nt: TGTGCCAGCAGTGGTTGGGACAGAGCCAAAAACATTCAGTACTTC
abundance: few; j_gene: TRBJ1-1; d_gene: -; v_gene: TRBV7-2; CDR3aa: CASSIRTVNTEAFF; CDR3nt: TGTGCCAGCAGCATAAGGACAGTGAACACTGAAGCTTTCTTT
abundance: -; j_gene: TRBJ2-1; d_gene: TRBD2; v_gene: TRBV6-5; CDR3aa: CASSYGLAGNNEQFF; CDR3nt: TGTGCCAGCAGTTACGGTCTAGCGGGGAACAATGAGCAGTTCTTC
abundance: few; j_gene: TRBJ2-7; d_gene: -; v_gene: TRBV12-3/TRBV12-4; CDR3aa: CASSLFGYEQYF; CDR3nt: TGTGCCAGCAGTTTGTTCGGCTACGAGCAGTACTTC